This TCR beta chain stems from a study of cytomegalovirus exposure and HLA in healthy donors. Per the germline V gene, CDR1 is SGDLS and CDR2 is YYNGEE. This CDR3 has 13 amino acids. V dropped 0 bases and J dropped 8 bases, with 9 bases sitting between them. Study conclusions and caveats: Cytomegalovirus-associated TCR beta chains were listed, numbering more than 150. In an earlier analysis, most TCR beta V segments were productive about 90% or about 30% of the time. In a later analysis, at a false discovery rate of 0.05, about 15,000 TCR beta sequences were associated with HLA alleles. It was shown in a later analysis that HLA-associated TCR beta chains were more clonally expanded than other, equally common chains.

About this clone itself: Its antigen is not identified.

Use of 60 Vbeta and 13 Jbeta primers characterized the PCR. Libraries were prepared by immunoSEQ multiplex PCR; TCRdb keeps only in-frame clonotypes and omits some of them. The sample lists about 200,000 clones; roughly 90% were seen once. V and J are TRBV9 and TRBJ2-1, with a possible D match to TRBD2 (5 bases). This receptor was obtained from a boy aged 2 to 10 in good health and CMV-seronegative. Sequenced material: PBMCs. CDR3 coding DNA: TGTGCCAGCAGCGTAGTTGAGGGCCATGAGCAGTTCTTC. Amino acids: CASSVVEGHEQFF.